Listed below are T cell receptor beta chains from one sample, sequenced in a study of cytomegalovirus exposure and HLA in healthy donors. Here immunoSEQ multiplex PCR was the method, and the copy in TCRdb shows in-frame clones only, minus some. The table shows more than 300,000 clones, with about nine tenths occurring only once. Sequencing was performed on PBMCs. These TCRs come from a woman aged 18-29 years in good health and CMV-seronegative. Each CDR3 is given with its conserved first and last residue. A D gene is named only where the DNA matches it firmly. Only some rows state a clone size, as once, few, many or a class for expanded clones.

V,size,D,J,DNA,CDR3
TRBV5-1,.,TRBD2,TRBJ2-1,TGCGCCAGCAGCCTCGGCGGGAGCTCCTACAATGAGCAGTTCTTC,CASSLGGSSYNEQFF
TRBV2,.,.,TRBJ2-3,TGTGCCAGCAGAATAGGGGGCGGAGGGGCAGATACGCAGTATTTT,CASRIGGGGADTQYF
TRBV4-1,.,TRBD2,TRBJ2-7,TGCGCCAGCAGCCAAGAGAGGGGGACTAGCGGGCCCTACGAGCAGTACTTC,CASSQERGTSGPYEQYF
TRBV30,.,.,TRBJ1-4,TGTGCCTGGAGCCCCCTCGGTAATGAAAAACTGTTTTTT,CAWSPLGNEKLFF
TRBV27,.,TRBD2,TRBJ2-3,TGTGCCAGCAGCACCCTAGCGGGATGGGGCACAGATACGCAGTATTTT,CASSTLAGWGTDTQYF
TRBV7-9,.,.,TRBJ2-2,TGTGCCAGCAGCTTCGGGGTTGGCACCGGGGAGCTGTTTTTT,CASSFGVGTGELFF
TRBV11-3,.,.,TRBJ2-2,TGTGCCAGCAGCACTCGACAGGATAACACCGGGGAGCTGTTTTTT,CASSTRQDNTGELFF
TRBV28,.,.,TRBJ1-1,TGTGCCAGCAGTTTCCGGTTAGGCGTCAGTCCGGGCACTGAAGCTTTCTTT,CASSFRLGVSPGTEAFF
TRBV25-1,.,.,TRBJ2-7,TGTGCCAGCAGTGAACTAGGTTTATCAGGGATGGGTGACGAGCAGTACTTC,CASSELGLSGMGDEQYF
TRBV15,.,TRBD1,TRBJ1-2,TGTGCCACCAGCAGAGGGACCTCCGGGGACAGGGCCAATAACTATGGCTACACCTTC,CATSRGTSGDRANNYGYTF
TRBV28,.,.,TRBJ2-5,TGTGCCAGCAGCCAGAGGAGGACCCAGTACTTC,CASSQRRTQYF
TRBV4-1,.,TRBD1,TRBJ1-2,TGCGCCAGCAGCCTTGTGGGGACAGGGGAATATGGCTACACCTTC,CASSLVGTGEYGYTF
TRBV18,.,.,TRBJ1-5,TGTGCCAGCTCCCGGGGGGGGCCAGATAGCAATCAGCCCCAGCATTTT,CASSRGGPDSNQPQHF
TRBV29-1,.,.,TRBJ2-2,TGCAGCGTTACCGGGACACCGACCGGGGAGCTGTTTTTT,CSVTGTPTGELFF
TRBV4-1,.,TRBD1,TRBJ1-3,TGCGCCAGCAGCCACAGGGGGCTCTCTGGAAACACCATATATTTT,CASSHRGLSGNTIYF
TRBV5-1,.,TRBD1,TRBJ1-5,TGCGCCAGCAGCCCTGGGACAGGGGTGGGCAATCAGCCCCAGCATTTT,CASSPGTGVGNQPQHF
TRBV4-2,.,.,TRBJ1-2,TGTGCCACCTCGACAGCCCCGCCTAACTATGGCTACACCTTC,CATSTAPPNYGYTF
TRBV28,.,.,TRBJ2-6,TGTGCCAGCAGGCTGACAGGCTCTGGGGCCAACGTCCTGACTTTC,CASRLTGSGANVLTF
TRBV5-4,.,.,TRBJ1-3,TGTGCCAGCAGCTCAGACAGCTCTGGAAACACCATATATTTT,CASSSDSSGNTIYF
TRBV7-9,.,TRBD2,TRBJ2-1,TGTGCCAGCAGCCCGACCGGGACTAGCCACAATGAGCAGTTCTTC,CASSPTGTSHNEQFF
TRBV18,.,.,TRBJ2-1,TGTGCCAGCTCACCACCCCTGCCCGGACTATCCAATGAGCAGTTCTTC,CASSPPLPGLSNEQFF
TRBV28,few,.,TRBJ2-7,TGTGCCAGCAGTACAGGGTCAGGATACGAGCAGTACTTC,CASSTGSGYEQYF
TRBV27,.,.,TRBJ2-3,TGTGCCAGCAGTACTCCCCGGGGTTTCGGGACAGATACGCAGTATTTT,CASSTPRGFGTDTQYF
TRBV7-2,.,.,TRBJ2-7,TGTGCCAGCAGCTCCGGGGTATTTTCCTACGAGCAGTACTTC,CASSSGVFSYEQYF
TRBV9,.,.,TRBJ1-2,TGTGCCAGCAGCGTAGCCAGTTATGGCTACACCTTC,CASSVASYGYTF
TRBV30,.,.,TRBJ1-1,TGTGCCTGGTTACAGGGGAACACTGAAGCTTTCTTT,CAWLQGNTEAFF
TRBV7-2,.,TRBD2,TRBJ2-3,TGTGCCAGCACTCTAGCGGGATTCACAGATACGCAGTATTTT,CASTLAGFTDTQYF
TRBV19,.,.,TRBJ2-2,TGTGCCACAGTAGGGGGAAACACCGGGGAGCTGTTTTTT,CATVGGNTGELFF
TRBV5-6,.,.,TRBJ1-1,TGTGCCAGCGGAAGAACAGGGAGCCTAATGAACACTGAAGCTTTCTTT,CASGRTGSLMNTEAFF
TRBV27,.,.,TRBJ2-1,TGTGCCAGCAGTTTCCGGACGGTCAGGGATGAGCAGTTCTTC,CASSFRTVRDEQFF
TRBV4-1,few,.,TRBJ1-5,TGCGCCAGCAGCCAAGATTCCAGGGGAGAGCAGCCCCAGCATTTT,CASSQDSRGEQPQHF
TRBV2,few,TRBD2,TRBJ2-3,TGTGCCAGCAGTGGGGACAGAATGAGTCCGGGACTAGCGGACACAGATACGCAGTATTTT,CASSGDRMSPGLADTDTQYF
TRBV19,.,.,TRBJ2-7,TGTGCCAGTAGTTTGGAGACTCGACCCGCCTACGAGCAGTACTTC,CASSLETRPAYEQYF
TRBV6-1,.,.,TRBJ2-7,TGTGCCAGCAGTGAAGCAGCCACCCCTGTCACAGGCGATTCCTACGAGCAGTACTTC,CASSEAATPVTGDSYEQYF
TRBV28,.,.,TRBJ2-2,TGTGCCAGCAGTTTAACAGGGAACACCGGGGAGCTGTTTTTT,CASSLTGNTGELFF
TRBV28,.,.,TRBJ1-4,TGTGCCAGCAGTTTCCGCGGGGAAAAACTGTTTTTT,CASSFRGEKLFF
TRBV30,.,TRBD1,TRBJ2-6,TGTGCCTGGAGTGGGACAGGGGCAGGGGCCAACGTCCTGACTTTC,CAWSGTGAGANVLTF
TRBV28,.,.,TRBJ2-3,TGTGCCAGCAGTTCCTACAGCCTCCCTAGCACAGATACGCAGTATTTT,CASSSYSLPSTDTQYF
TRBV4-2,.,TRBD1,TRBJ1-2,TGTGCCAGCAGCCAAGAAACAGGGGCCCCCCTTCGTGGCTACACCTTC,CASSQETGAPLRGYTF
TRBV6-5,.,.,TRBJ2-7,TGTGCCAGCAGCGCTGGGACTCGCGAGCAGTACTTC,CASSAGTREQYF
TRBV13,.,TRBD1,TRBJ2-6,TGTGCCAGCAGCTGGGGACAGAGACTCTCTGGGGCCAACGTCCTGACTTTC,CASSWGQRLSGANVLTF
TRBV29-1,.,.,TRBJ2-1,TGCAGCGTTGAAGCGGTCCTCCCCAATGAGCAGTTCTTC,CSVEAVLPNEQFF
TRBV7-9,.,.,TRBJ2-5,TGTGCCAGCAGCTTAGCGCGGCAGGGTCAAGAGACCCAGTACTTC,CASSLARQGQETQYF
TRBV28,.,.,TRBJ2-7,TGTGCCAGCAACGCCGGTTACTACGAGCAGTACTTC,CASNAGYYEQYF
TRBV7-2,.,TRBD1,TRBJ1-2,TGTGCCAGCAGCTCCCGGCAGGGGGCGCGTGGTCGGGATGGCTACACCTTC,CASSSRQGARGRDGYTF
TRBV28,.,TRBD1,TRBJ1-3,TGTGCCAGCGAGGGACAGGGGAGCTCTGGAAACACCATATATTTT,CASEGQGSSGNTIYF
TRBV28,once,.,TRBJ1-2,TGTGCCAGCACCACGGACAGAAACCTCTATGGCTACACCTTC,CASTTDRNLYGYTF
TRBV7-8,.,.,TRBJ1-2,TGTGCCAGCAGCCCTCGGGACTGGAATAACTATGGCTACACCTTC,CASSPRDWNNYGYTF